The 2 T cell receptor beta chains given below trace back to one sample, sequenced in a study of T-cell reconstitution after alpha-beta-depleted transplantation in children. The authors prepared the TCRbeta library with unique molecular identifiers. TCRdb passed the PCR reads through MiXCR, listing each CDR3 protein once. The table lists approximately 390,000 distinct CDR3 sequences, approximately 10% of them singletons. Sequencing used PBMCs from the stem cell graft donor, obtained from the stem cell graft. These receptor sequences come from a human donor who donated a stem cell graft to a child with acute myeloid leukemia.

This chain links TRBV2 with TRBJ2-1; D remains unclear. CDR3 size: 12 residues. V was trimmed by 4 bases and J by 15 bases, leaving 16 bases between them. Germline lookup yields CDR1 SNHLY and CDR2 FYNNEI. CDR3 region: CASSGTETTAFF. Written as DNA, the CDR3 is TGTGCCAGCAGTGGGACCGAAACCACGGCGTTCTTC.

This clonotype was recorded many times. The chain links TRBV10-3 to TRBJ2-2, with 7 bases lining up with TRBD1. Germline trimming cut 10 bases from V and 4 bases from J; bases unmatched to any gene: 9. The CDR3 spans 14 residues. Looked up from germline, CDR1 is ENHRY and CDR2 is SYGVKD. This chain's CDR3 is CATRGTESTGELFF. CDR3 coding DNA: TGTGCCACCCGTGGGACAGAAAGCACCGGGGAGCTGTTTTTT.